The 20 T cell receptor beta chains reported below all come from one sample, sequenced in a study of blood T cell repertoires in COVID-19. Measured with immunoSEQ multiplex PCR; TCRdb has only the in-frame clones, and not every one. This table holds some 140,000 clones, 70% to 85% found once. Specimen: peripheral blood. These receptors were collected from a woman aged 55 to 70 with acute or convalescent COVID-19.

This sequence joins TRBV7-9 and TRBJ2-1; D ambiguous. Deletions cut 1 base from V and 6 bases from J, with 7 bases between. This CDR3 comprises 13 residues. Germline V gives CDR1 SEHNR, CDR2 FQNEAQ (reference sequence). The CDR3, as DNA: TGTGCCAGCAGCTTAGTGGGCCTCAATGAGCAGTTCTTC. Translation gives CASSLVGLNEQFF.

The rearrangement uses TRBV28 and TRBJ1-2; 9 nucleotides agree with TRBD1. Germline V gives CDR1 MDHEN, CDR2 SYDVKM. V shed 6 bases, J shed 8 bases, and the junction held 10 bases outside the gene matches. This CDR3 contains 14 residues. Written as DNA, the CDR3 is TGTGCCAGCAGCCAAGGGACAGGGCTCGGGGGCTACACCTTC. Amino acid sequence: CASSQGTGLGGYTF.

This sequence joins TRBV30 and TRBJ1-5; maybe TRBD1 (5 bases). Germline V gives CDR1 GTSNPN, CDR2 SVGIG (reference sequence). The germline V and J ends were trimmed by 2 bases and 9 bases, with 11 bases remaining between them. The CDR3 spans 12 residues. This chain's CDR3 is CAWSIRGRPQHF. The CDR3 DNA follows: TGTGCCTGGAGTATCCGGGGGAGGCCCCAGCATTTT.

This chain joins TRBV5-1 and TRBJ1-1; D possibly corresponds to TRBD1 (5 bases). This CDR3 contains 13 residues. Trimming removed 3 bases from V and 8 bases from J, with 14 bases in between. Per the germline V gene, CDR1 is SGHRS and CDR2 is YFSETQ. CDR3 nucleotides: TGCGCCAGCAGCTGGGGCCCCGAAAAAGAAGCTTTCTTT. Amino acids: CASSWGPEKEAFF.

This chain uses TRBV28 with TRBJ1-5; no definite D call. Trimming took 7 bases from V and 7 from J, leaving 17 bases between them. CDR1 is MDHEN, CDR2 SYDVKM, per germline. This CDR3 comprises 14 residues. The CDR3 spells CASTEFGRKQPQHF. As DNA, the CDR3 is TGTGCCAGCACCGAGTTCGGGAGGAAGCAGCCCCAGCATTTT.

This clone was observed a handful of times. This chain connects TRBV3-1 (or the pseudogene TRBV3-2) to TRBJ2-7; D call uncertain. The germline gives CDR1 LGHDT, CDR2 YNNKEL (reference sequence). V was pared by 1 base and J by 0 bases, with 7 bases between. The CDR3 totals 14 residues. This CDR3 is CASSQGHSSYEQYF. For the CDR3, the DNA is TGTGCCAGCAGCCAAGGACACAGCTCCTACGAGCAGTACTTC.

The V and J genes are TRBV7-9 and TRBJ1-1; D remains unclear. The CDR3 runs to 15 residues. Trimming took off 5 bases at V and 0 bases at J, with 13 bases between the two ends. Germline loops: CDR1 SEHNR, CDR2 FQNEAQ (reference sequence). DNA of the CDR3: TGTGCCAGCAGCCCCCGGACTGGGATGAACACTGAAGCTTTCTTT. Its protein is CASSPRTGMNTEAFF. Full variable domain (missing parts from reference TRBV7-9 and TRBJ1-1): DTGVSQNPRHKITKRGQNVTFRCDPISEHNRLYWYRQTLGQGPEFLTYFQNEAQLEKSRLLSDRFSAERPKGSFSTLEIQRTEQGDSAMYLCASSPRTGMNTEAFFGQGTRLTVV.

V usage is TRBV21-1 and J usage is TRBJ2-7; the table's D call of TRBD2 was not tested on the DNA. TRBV21-1 constitutes a pseudogene. This CDR3 contains 19 residues. CDR3 protein: CASSKVYGTSGGYVYEQYF. CDR3 nucleotide sequence: TGTGCCAGCAGCAAAGTTTACGGGACTAGCGGGGGTTATGTCTACGAGCAGTACTTC.

The rearrangement uses TRBV9 and TRBJ1-3, with a possible D match to TRBD1 (5 bases). Germline V gene sequence: CDR1 SGDLS, CDR2 YYNGEE. The length of the CDR3 is 16 residues. V was cut by 5 bases and J by 0 bases, with 15 bases left in between. CDR3 residues: CASSARQSVSGNTIYF. CDR3 sequence (DNA): TGTGCCAGCAGTGCCCGACAGTCCGTCTCTGGAAACACCATATATTTT.

J is TRBJ1-1 and V is TRBV30, with TRBD1 matching 8 bases. The CDR3 consists of 14 residues. Trimming took 4 bases from V and 0 from J; bases not matched to a gene: 4. CDR1 and CDR2 (germline): GTSNPN, SVGIG (reference sequence). In DNA, the CDR3 is TGTGCCTGGATGAGACAGGGGCTGAACACTGAAGCTTTCTTT. Protein: CAWMRQGLNTEAFF.

This chain connects TRBV13 to TRBJ1-2, with 9 bases aligning to TRBD1. The CDR3 contains 15 residues. The V gene end was trimmed by 0 bases and the J gene end by 5 bases; junction bases not matched to a gene: 4. Germline assignment: CDR1 PRHDT and CDR2 FYEKMQ (reference sequence). The CDR3 region is CASSLGDRGRYGYTF. The CDR3 bases are TGTGCCAGCAGCTTAGGGGACAGGGGTCGGTATGGCTACACCTTC.

The chain recombines TRBV12-3 or TRBV12-4 with TRBJ1-2; D might be TRBD1 (5 bases). CDR3 size: 12 residues. V lost 1 base to trimming and J lost 11 bases, with 11 bases between them. The CDR3 nucleotides read TGTGCCAGCAGTTTAGTCTGGGGCAGGTACACCTTC. The encoded protein is CASSLVWGRYTF.

This clone has just one count. Written as DNA, the CDR3 is TGTGCCAGCAGTCCGAACAGGGTTCTTGATCAGCCCCAGCATTTT. Translation gives CASSPNRVLDQPQHF. The chain has TRBV28 and TRBJ1-5; a weak D match, TRBD1 (6 bases). The CDR3 runs to 15 residues. Germline values: CDR1 MDHEN, CDR2 SYDVKM. V was cut by 5 bases and J by 5 bases, with 16 bases left in between.

The chain couples TRBV2 to TRBJ1-1; D unresolved. The CDR3 has 13 residues. The V end was cut by 6 bases, the J end by 1 base, with 9 bases between. Germline V CDR1 and CDR2: SNHLY, FYNNEI. In nucleotides, the CDR3 is TGTGCCAGCAGGGAAACATGGAACACTGAAGCTTTCTTT. It specifies CASRETWNTEAFF.

The chain couples TRBV7-2 to TRBJ2-5; 10 bases are shared with TRBD2. V dropped 5 bases and J dropped 7; count of bases not matched to a gene: 4. The CDR3 totals 13 residues. The germline V gene has CDR1 SGHTA and CDR2 FQGNSA. In DNA form, the CDR3 reads TGTGCCAGCAGCAATAGACTAGCGGGGACCCAGTACTTC. This codes for CASSNRLAGTQYF.

The chain has TRBV5-1 and TRBJ2-7; 11 bases match TRBD2. With 4 bases clipped from V and 0 bases from J, the junction kept 12 bases outside the gene matches. Germline V gene lookup returns CDR1 SGHRS and CDR2 YFSETQ. This CDR3 contains 18 residues. CDR3 sequence: CASSRGLASGGLSYEQYV. CDR3 nucleotides: TGCGCCAGCAGCAGGGGTTTAGCTAGCGGGGGGCTCTCCTACGAGCAGTACGTC.

In its sample, this clone was seen many times. This specimen includes other DNA sequences encoding the same CDR3. This sequence joins TRBV6-5 and TRBJ2-2; TRBD2 might be the D (6 bases). Germline CDR1 reads MNHEY; CDR2 reads SVGAGI. V shed 1 base and J shed 2 bases, with 11 bases lying between them. The CDR3 is 16 residues long. The CDR3 spells CASSYYGTPNTGELFF. In nucleotides, the CDR3 is TGTGCCAGCAGTTACTACGGGACTCCAAACACCGGGGAGCTGTTTTTT.

This rearrangement joins TRBV21-1 to TRBJ1-5; TRBD1 is the table's D call and was not checked against the DNA. TRBV21-1 constitutes a pseudogene. This CDR3 is 15 amino acids long. The CDR3, as DNA: TGTGCCAGCAGCAAAGACAGAGATAGCAATCAGCCCCAGCATTTT. It encodes CASSKDRDSNQPQHF.

The chain links TRBV10-3 to TRBJ1-1; TRBD1 agrees at 7 bases. With 10 bases clipped from V and 5 bases from J, the junction kept 13 bases outside the gene matches. Germline CDR1 is ENHRY and CDR2 is SYGVKD. The CDR3 has 14 residues. Written as DNA, the CDR3 is TGTGCCAGAATGATGACAGGGAGAACGACTGAAGCTTTCTTT. It translates to CARMMTGRTTEAFF.

CDR3 nucleotide sequence: TGTGCCAGCAGCCCGGATCCTAGCTCCTACAATGAGCAGTTCTTC. Translated: CASSPDPSSYNEQFF. This chain joins TRBV3-1 (or the pseudogene TRBV3-2) and TRBJ2-1; D remains unclear. This CDR3 region has 15 residues. Trimming removed 4 bases at V and 0 bases at J, with 10 bases between. Germline lookup yields CDR1 LGHDT and CDR2 YNNKEL (reference sequence).